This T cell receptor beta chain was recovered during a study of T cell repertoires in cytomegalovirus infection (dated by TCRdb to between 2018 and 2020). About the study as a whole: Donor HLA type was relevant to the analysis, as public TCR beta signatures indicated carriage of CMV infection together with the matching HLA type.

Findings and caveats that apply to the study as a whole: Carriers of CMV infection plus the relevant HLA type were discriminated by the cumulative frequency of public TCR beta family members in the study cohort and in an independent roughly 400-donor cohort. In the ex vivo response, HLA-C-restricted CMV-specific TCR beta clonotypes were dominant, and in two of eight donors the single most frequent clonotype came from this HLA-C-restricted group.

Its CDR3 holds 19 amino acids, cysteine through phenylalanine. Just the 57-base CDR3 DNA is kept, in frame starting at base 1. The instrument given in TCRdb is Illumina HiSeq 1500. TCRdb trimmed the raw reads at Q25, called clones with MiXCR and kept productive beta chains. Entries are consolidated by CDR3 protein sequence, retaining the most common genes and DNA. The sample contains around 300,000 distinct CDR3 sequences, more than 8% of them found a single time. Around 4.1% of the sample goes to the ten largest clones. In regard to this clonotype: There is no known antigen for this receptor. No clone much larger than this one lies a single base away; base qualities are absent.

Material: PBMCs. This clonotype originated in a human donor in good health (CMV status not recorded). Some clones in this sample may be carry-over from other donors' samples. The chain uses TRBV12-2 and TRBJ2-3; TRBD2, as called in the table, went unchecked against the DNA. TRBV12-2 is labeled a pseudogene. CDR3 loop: CASRFSAPAVPCSTDTQYF. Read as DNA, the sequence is TGTGCAAGTCGCTTTTCAGCACCCGCCGTTCCTTGTAGCACAGATACGCAGTATTTT.